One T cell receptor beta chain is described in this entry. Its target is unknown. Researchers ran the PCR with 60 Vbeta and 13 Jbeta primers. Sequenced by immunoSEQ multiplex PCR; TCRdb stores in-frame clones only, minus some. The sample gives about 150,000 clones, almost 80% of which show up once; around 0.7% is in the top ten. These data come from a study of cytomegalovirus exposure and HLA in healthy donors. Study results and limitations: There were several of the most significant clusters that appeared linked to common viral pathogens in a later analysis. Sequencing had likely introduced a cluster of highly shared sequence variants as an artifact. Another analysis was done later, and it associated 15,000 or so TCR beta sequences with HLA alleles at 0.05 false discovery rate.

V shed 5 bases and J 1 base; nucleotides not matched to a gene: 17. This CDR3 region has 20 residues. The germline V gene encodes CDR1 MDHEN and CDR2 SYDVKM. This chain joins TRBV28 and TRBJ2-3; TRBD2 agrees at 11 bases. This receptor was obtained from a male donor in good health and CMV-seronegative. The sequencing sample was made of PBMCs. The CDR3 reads CASSPYLAGGSFVGTDTQYF. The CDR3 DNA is TGTGCCAGCAGTCCGTATCTAGCGGGAGGTTCTTTTGTCGGCACAGATACGCAGTATTTT.